The clone carrying this T cell receptor (beta chain) was observed a handful of times. As yet, its antigen is unknown. This sample stems from a study of response to subunit inactivated influenza vaccine. Study observations and caveats: Authors suggested that a seasonal influenza vaccination recruits few new T cells each time.

The CDR3 is 15 amino acids. V shed 2 bases and J shed 5 bases, with 15 bases lying between them. CDR1 SGHTA and CDR2 FQGNSA come from the germline V gene. TCRdb fed the RT-PCR reads into MiXCR, producing one record per CDR3 protein. The sample records around 790,000 distinct CDR3 sequences, about 20% being singletons. Sequenced here: PBMCs from blood, sampled roughly 5 days after vaccination. The receptor comes from a man aged 50 to 59 who received an inactivated influenza vaccine. V is TRBV7-2 and J is TRBJ2-5, with TRBD2 as a possible D gene (7 bases). In nucleotides, the CDR3 is TGTGCCAGCAGCTTAAGAGGGGGGGAGTGGGAGACCCAGTACTTC. It yields the protein CASSLRGGEWETQYF.